This TCR beta chain was found in a study of radiotherapy plus CTLA-4 blockade in lung cancer. About the study: Among all patients, about 19% showed objective responses, while roughly 31% had disease control.

Clones were sequenced by immunoSEQ multiplex PCR, and TCRdb holds only the in-frame ones, with some missing. The sample lists roughly 73,000 clones, 80% to 90% occurring once. Comments on this clone: Its target is not known.

CTLA-4 blockade using ipilimumab, together with focal radiation, was received by patients with chemo-refractory metastatic non-small-cell lung cancer. The study's findings and limits: After radiotherapy and ipilimumab, tumor-derived clones expanded in peripheral blood.

The sequencing used peripheral blood, collected from a patient treated with radiotherapy plus ipilimumab. The sequence was obtained from a human donor with non-small cell lung cancer that progressed on radiotherapy plus ipilimumab.

For the CDR3, the DNA is TGTGCCAGCAGCGAGCGGGACGCCTCGGCTGGAAACACCATATATTTT. It specifies CASSERDASAGNTIYF. The chain combines TRBV9 with TRBJ1-3; D perhaps matches TRBD1 (5 bases). The CDR3 is made up of 16 amino acids. With 3 bases removed from V and 2 bases from J, the gap between germline ends came to 15 bases. Germline values: CDR1 SGDLS, CDR2 YYNGEE.